Shown below are 15 T cell receptor beta chains from a single sample sequenced in a study of cytomegalovirus exposure and HLA in healthy donors. PCR primers comprised 60 Vbeta and 13 Jbeta primers. Data came from immunoSEQ multiplex PCR; TCRdb stores just in-frame clones and leaves some out. Found here are 250,000 to 350,000 clones, roughly 70% of them singletons; the top ten hold about 2.2%. Sequencing was performed on PBMCs. These receptor sequences come from a female donor in good health and CMV-seronegative.

V and J are TRBV28 and TRBJ2-7; unclear D gene. This CDR3 comprises 15 residues. The germline gives CDR1 MDHEN, CDR2 SYDVKM. Trimming removed 4 bases from V and 2 bases from J, with 15 bases in between. DNA for the CDR3: TGTGCCAGCAGTTCCCCCGCGGTATCCACCTACGAGCAGTACTTC. It specifies CASSSPAVSTYEQYF.

This clone was found a few times. The J gene is TRBJ1-5, the V gene TRBV7-9, with 9 bases fitting TRBD1. The CDR3 loop spans 13 amino acids. The V gene end was trimmed by 3 bases and the J gene end by 7 bases; junction bases not matched to a gene: 1. Germline CDR1 reads SEHNR; CDR2 reads FQNEAQ (reference sequence). DNA for the CDR3: TGTGCCAGCAGCTTGGACAGGGGCCAGCCCCAGCATTTT. Residues: CASSLDRGQPQHF. Using reference TRBV7-9 and TRBJ1-5 for the parts outside the CDR3, the full variable domain is DTGVSQNPRHKITKRGQNVTFRCDPISEHNRLYWYRQTLGQGPEFLTYFQNEAQLEKSRLLSDRFSAERPKGSFSTLEIQRTEQGDSAMYLCASSLDRGQPQHFGDGTRLSIL.

This clone was recorded a few times. The chain links TRBV28 to TRBJ2-3; 9 bases are a match to TRBD1. Germline V gives CDR1 MDHEN, CDR2 SYDVKM. J lost 3 bases, V lost 3 bases, and 7 bases had no gene match. This CDR3 region has 16 residues. CDR3 region: CASSLGTGTWTDTQYF. CDR3 sequence (DNA): TGTGCCAGCAGTTTGGGGACAGGGACTTGGACAGATACGCAGTATTTT.

The chain joins TRBV28 to TRBJ2-5; a possible D gene is TRBD2 (7 bases). With the DNA end fitting TRBJ2-7 better, the J assignment may be wrong. The CDR3 consists of 15 residues. Germline assignment: CDR1 MDHEN and CDR2 SYDVKM. CDR3 sequence reads: CASNGVSGGNYEQYF. The DNA for the CDR3 is TGTGCCAGCAACGGGGTATCGGGGGGCAACTACGAGCAGTACTTC.

The V and J genes are TRBV21-1 and TRBJ2-3; no DNA check was done on the table's D call, TRBD2. TRBV21-1 is described as a pseudogene. This CDR3 is 16 amino acids long. The chain's CDR3 is CASSKGTSGKVDTQYF. CDR3 nucleotides: TGTGCCAGCAGCAAAGGCACTAGCGGAAAGGTTGATACGCAGTATTTT.

The J gene is TRBJ1-2, the V gene TRBV2; 9 nucleotides align to TRBD1. CDR1 is SNHLY, CDR2 FYNNEI, per germline. The CDR3 has 16 residues. The V and J ends lost 4 bases and 6 bases, in that order; junction bases with no gene match: 12. The CDR3 bases are TGTGCCAGCAGTGTCCCGGGACAGGGTCGGGGGAATGGCTACACCTTC. Amino acid sequence: CASSVPGQGRGNGYTF.

The chain combines TRBV27 with TRBJ1-2, with 8 bases identical to TRBD1. With V trimmed by 5 bases and J by 4 bases, 6 bases remained unmatched. Looked up from germline, CDR1 is MNHEY and CDR2 is SMNVEV (reference sequence). The CDR3 extends over 14 amino acids. The CDR3 DNA reads as TGTGCCAGCAGTCCGATGGACAGGGTCTATGGCTACACCTTC. Translating gives CASSPMDRVYGYTF.

The V gene is TRBV30, the J gene TRBJ1-2, with 9 positions matching TRBD1. The CDR3 sequence is 14 residues long. J was trimmed by 2 bases and V by 4 bases; bases with no gene match: 5. Germline V gene lookup returns CDR1 GTSNPN and CDR2 SVGIG (reference sequence). Here the CDR3 reads CAWIIGQGNYGYTF. In nucleotides, the CDR3 is TGTGCCTGGATCATAGGACAGGGGAACTATGGCTACACCTTC. The whole variable domain, remainder taken from reference TRBV30 and TRBJ1-2, is SQTIHQWPATLVQPVGSPLSLECTVEGTSNPNLYWYRQAAGRGLQLLFYSVGIGQISSEVPQNLSASRPQDRQFILSSKKLLLSDSGFYLCAWIIGQGNYGYTFGSGTRLTVV.

The chain carries TRBV29-1 and TRBJ2-1; D is ambiguous. Trimming shortened V by 6 bases and J by 12 bases, and 15 bases separated the two germline ends. Germline V gene sequence: CDR1 SQVTM, CDR2 ANQGSEA. CDR3 length equals 11 residues. The DNA for the CDR3 is TGCAGCGTAGAGTTCGATATCGGGCAGTTCTTC. Its translation: CSVEFDIGQFF.

The V and J genes are TRBV18 and TRBJ2-4, with 9 bases fitting TRBD1. V shed 3 bases, J shed 7 bases, and the junction held 10 bases outside the gene matches. CDR3 size: 16 residues. The germline V gene encodes CDR1 KGHSH and CDR2 LQKENI. The CDR3 loop reads CASSPEFGQGNNIQYF. CDR3 DNA: TGTGCCAGCTCACCCGAGTTCGGACAGGGGAATAACATTCAGTACTTC. Combining the CDR3 with reference TRBV18 and TRBJ2-4 gives the whole variable domain NAGVMQNPRHLVRRRGQEARLRCSPMKGHSHVYWYRQLPEEGLKFMVYLQKENIIDESGMPKERFSAEFPKEGPSILRIQQVVRGDSAAYFCASSPEFGQGNNIQYFGAGTRLSVL.

The rearrangement links TRBV5-1 to TRBJ2-5; maybe TRBD1 (6 bases). The CDR3 sequence is 14 residues long. V was pared by 4 bases and J by 4 bases, with 14 bases between. The germline V gene encodes CDR1 SGHRS and CDR2 YFSETQ. The CDR3 nucleotides are TGCGCCAGCAGCGTGACAGGTTCCACAGAGACCCAGTACTTC. It codes for CASSVTGSTETQYF.

This chain uses TRBV7-9 with TRBJ1-2; 8 bases are shared with TRBD1. CDR1 SEHNR and CDR2 FQNEAQ come from the germline V gene (reference sequence). Trimming removed 5 bases from V and 8 bases from J; junction bases left unmatched: 10. The CDR3 consists of 14 residues. CDR3 sequence (DNA): TGTGCCAGCAGCCACGGCAGGGGGCTGGAGGGCTACACCTTC. This gives the protein CASSHGRGLEGYTF.

The chain has TRBV7-9 and TRBJ2-3; D may be TRBD2 (6 bases). Deletions cut 5 bases from V and 0 bases from J, with 12 bases between. Germline assignment: CDR1 SEHNR and CDR2 FQNEAQ (reference sequence). CDR3 length: 15 residues. CDR3 residues: CASSRVGTSTDTQYF. For the CDR3, the DNA is TGTGCCAGCAGCCGAGTGGGGACTAGCACAGATACGCAGTATTTT. Variable domain in full (rest from reference TRBV7-9 and TRBJ2-3): DTGVSQNPRHKITKRGQNVTFRCDPISEHNRLYWYRQTLGQGPEFLTYFQNEAQLEKSRLLSDRFSAERPKGSFSTLEIQRTEQGDSAMYLCASSRVGTSTDTQYFGPGTRLTVL.

The V and J genes are TRBV6-5 and TRBJ2-1; D unresolved. Germline loops: CDR1 MNHEY, CDR2 SVGAGI. The CDR3 is made up of 13 amino acids. V was cut by 11 bases and J by 0 bases, with 11 bases left in between. As DNA, the CDR3 is TGTGCCGCATCGCCAGGCTCCTACAATGAGCAGTTCTTC. It specifies CAASPGSYNEQFF.

The J gene is TRBJ2-6, the V gene TRBV6-5; TRBD1 matches at 7 bases. Trimming at V came to 6 bases and at J to 2 bases, leaving 4 bases not matched to a gene. Germline V gene sequence: CDR1 MNHEY, CDR2 SVGAGI. The CDR3 sequence is 15 residues long. The CDR3 spells CASSRTGAGANVLTF. For the CDR3, the DNA is TGTGCCAGCAGCCGGACAGGTGCTGGGGCCAACGTCCTGACTTTC.